This T cell receptor (beta chain) originates from a study of cytomegalovirus exposure and HLA in healthy donors. The V end was cut by 4 bases, the J end by 6 bases, with 13 bases between. CDR1 is SQVTM, CDR2 ANQGSEA, per germline. CDR3 length: 13 amino acids. The PCR used 60 Vbeta and 13 Jbeta primers. Generated by immunoSEQ multiplex PCR, the TCRdb table keeps only in-frame clones and is missing some. The table shows under 90,000 clones, with roughly 80% occurring only once. Sequencing was done on a sample of PBMCs. The receptor comes from a man aged 35-49 years in good health and CMV-seronegative. The V and J genes are TRBV29-1 and TRBJ2-1, with TRBD1 as a possible D gene (5 bases). CDR3 amino acids: CSVAGRWTNEQFF. In nucleotides, the CDR3 is TGCAGCGTTGCAGGGCGGTGGACCAATGAGCAGTTCTTC.